This T cell receptor beta chain was profiled in a study of blood T cell repertoires in COVID-19. Turning to the study itself: Acute-phase and convalescent COVID-19 samples originated in the United States, Italy and Spain. PBMCs, B-cell-depleted T cells, or T cells provided the cDNA or gDNA that made up the material.

Donors were grouped by their self-reported clinical history. Repertoires were generated with immunoSEQ multiplex PCR, while TCRdb's copy carries only in-frame clones and drops some. The sample shows under 400,000 clones, 70% to 90% of them seen only once. V lost 5 bases and J 1 base, leaving 11 bases between the germline ends. The CDR3 spans 14 residues. Germline V gene data show CDR1 as MDHEN and CDR2 as SYDVKM. The clonotype was recovered from a woman between 40 and 55 years old with acute COVID-19. The sequenced material came from PBMCs or T cells enriched from blood (not recorded which). This rearrangement joins TRBV28 to TRBJ1-1; D is perhaps TRBD1 (5 bases). The DNA for the CDR3 is TGTGCCAGCAGTCGCGGGGACGGGAACACTGAAGCTTTCTTT. It is translated as CASSRGDGNTEAFF.